This T cell receptor beta chain derives from a study of shared clonotypes between healthy human individuals (TCRdb year 2020). In terms of the full investigation: The cohort comprised a couple of women and a few men aged 18 to 49 years. Per donor, leukapheresis produced somewhere between about 0.94 and 9.5 billion PBMCs. The study deeply sequenced blood TCR repertoires of 5 or 6 healthy adults to estimate repertoire size and the extent of clonotype sharing between individuals. For each donor, CD4 naive and CD4 memory were each given three plates, CD8 naive was given two plates, and CD8 memory was given one plate. To increase sequencing depth and limit assay-specific biases, TCR repertoire library preparation and sequencing were carried out by different laboratories using diverse techniques.

Beyond this particular receptor, the publication reports: Estimated clonotype richness was generally larger for naive than for memory subsets. When several donors were compared, the shared fraction of clonotypes was approximately 5% for naive CD4, around 4% for naive CD8, 2% to 2.5% for memory CD4, and 0.35% to 0.4% for memory CD8. Sampling was limited to blood, and TCR repertoires in tissue likely differ from TCR repertoires in blood. Incomplete sequencing was indicated by rarefaction of sorted-subset datasets, despite the large sequencing depth. Pairwise subsampling led to the expectation that sequencing depth would affect the degree of clonotype sharing among donors. The genetic and exposure-history diversity represented was limited by the small number of donors. Compared with non-shared clonotypes, clonotypes shared by all four sorted-subset donors had higher generation probabilities.

Using the deep immunoSEQ assay, multiplex PCR amplified TCR CDR3 regions from genomic DNA. Extracted genomic DNA from each cell subset was spread evenly across all wells of several immunoSEQ 96-well plates, with each plate serving as a replicate. For sorted subsets, each replicate PCR was loaded with 200 ng genomic DNA, equivalent to about 33,000 T cell genomes. Purified libraries were measured with a Qubit 3.0 fluorometer, size-checked on a Bioanalyzer 2100, and measured again with the KAPA Library Quantification kit. A separate single-read 150-cycle Illumina NextSeq 550 flow cell was used to sequence each immunoSEQ 96-well plate. The source study handled its data this way. Because the immunoSEQ output held only junctional sequences and lacked quality scores, the filtering could not match the filtering applied to full-length reads. To assign V/J genes and CDR3, sequences were annotated against IMGT germline references using PyIR, a Python wrapper for IgBLAST v1.9. Reads were filtered out if the reads had weak V/J assignments (E-value above 1e-6), no CDR3, stop codons, out-of-frame junctions, or ambiguous translated residues. V3J clonotypes were defined as sequences sharing the same inferred V gene, J gene, and CDR3 amino acid sequence. To compute the percentage overlap between repertoires, the number of shared unique clonotypes was divided by the size of the smaller repertoire. Richness of each repertoire was evaluated using RTK rarefaction, the Chao1 estimator, and Recon v2.1 estimates of unobserved clonotypes. Generation probabilities were computed with OLGA for all TCRbeta clonotypes obtained by the gDNA method from a handful of donors. What TCRdb holds here is the immuneACCESS table cut down to in-frame rearrangements. Part of the clones is not present; checked against another copy, under half of the missing clones reflect an unresolved V gene, and the others are unexplained. V and J calls and clone size are as listed in that table; D and trimming were resolved from the DNA. Counted in this sample were more than 1,200,000 clones; around 98.5% of them appeared once. The top ten constitute approximately 0.38% of the sample.

To note about this clone: There is no known antigen for this receptor. Base qualities are missing; no much larger clone stands one base away.

Healthy HIV-negative adults with no recently reported acute infections or vaccinations were included as donors. Only Caucasian adults living in Nashville, Tennessee, USA were represented among the donors. Magnetic negative selection was used to enrich CD4+ T cells, after which naive cells were positively selected on CD45RA and the negative fraction became the memory subset. Blood was obtained by leukapheresis, after which PBMCs were separated by Ficoll-Histopaque density gradient centrifugation and cryopreserved in liquid nitrogen vapor phase. Purity and quantity of every magnetically sorted T cell population were checked by analytical flow cytometry. Genomic DNA was isolated from each sorted fraction and quantified by UV absorbance on a Nanodrop 2000c. Sequencing was done on a sample of naive CD4+ T cells sorted from blood. The intended sense of this specimen's cell subset or site label: CD45RA+ positively selected. The sequence was obtained from a man aged 25-40 years in good health.

This receptor carries the CDR3 CASSLASSGIYNEQFF. The DNA is as follows: TGCGCCAGCAGCTTGGCTTCTAGCGGGATCTACAATGAGCAGTTCTTC. The chain is assembled from TRBV5-1 and TRBJ2-1, with TRBD2 identical over 9 junction bases. V lost 0 bases and J lost 3 bases, and the count of bases not matched to a germline gene is 4. CDR1 is given as SGHRS and CDR2 as YFSETQ, both from the germline V gene. The CDR3 measures 16 amino acids from cysteine to phenylalanine. Only the CDR3 region is kept as DNA, spanning 48 bases read in frame from base 1. Extended through the reference TRBV5-1 and TRBJ2-1 proteins, this CDR3 yields the full variable domain: KAGVTQTPRYLIKTRGQQVTLSCSPISGHRSVSWYQQTPGQGLQFLFEYFSETQRNKGNFPGRFSGRQFSNSRSEMNVSTLELGDSALYLCASSLASSGIYNEQFFGPGTRLTVL.